This T cell receptor beta chain was captured in a study of T-cell reconstitution after alpha-beta-depleted transplantation in children. The CDR3 spans 15 residues. Unmatched junction bases numbered 8, after V lost 6 bases and J lost 4 bases. Germline V gene lookup returns CDR1 MDHEN and CDR2 SYDVKM. Using unique molecular identifiers, the investigators prepared the TCRbeta library. TCRdb re-derived calls from the PCR reads in MiXCR, one entry per CDR3 protein. The sample contains about 290,000 distinct CDR3 sequences, nearly 8% of which appear only once. As regards this clonotype: Its antigen is not identified.

Findings of the study overall: T-cell counts and diversity at one year post-transplant came mainly from newly produced T cells. Several hundred expanded graft clones reportedly supplied alpha-beta T cells about two months after transplant. Surviving recipient cells, namely T cells and thymic progenitors, were the source of high day-60 TCRbeta diversity in some patients.

The chain carries TRBV28 and TRBJ1-2; 10 bases line up with TRBD1. The sequence was obtained from a female patient aged 2-10 years who had a stem cell transplant for Fanconi anemia, so the T cells may come from the graft donor. The starting material was peripheral blood, obtained 360 days after TCRalphabeta/CD19-depleted stem cell transplant. The CDR3 DNA is TGTGCCAGCAGGGTCGACAGGGGGCCTACCTATGGCTACACCTTC. This sequence encodes CASRVDRGPTYGYTF.